The 18 T cell receptor beta chains presented below share a single source sample, sequenced in a study of blood T cell repertoires in COVID-19. TCRdb's table, derived via immunoSEQ multiplex PCR, lists solely in-frame clones and lacks some. The sample shows some 83,000 clones, roughly nine tenths of them seen only once. The sequenced sample consisted of peripheral blood. These receptors originate from a man aged 50 or older with acute or convalescent COVID-19.

This chain connects TRBV3-1 (or the pseudogene TRBV3-2) to TRBJ2-7; TRBD1 matches 9 bases. CDR1 and CDR2 from the germline V gene are LGHDT and YNNKEL (reference sequence). V trimming: 4 bases; J trimming: 3 bases; junction bases outside the gene matches: 7. This CDR3 spans 15 amino acids. As DNA, the CDR3 is TGTGCCAGCAGCCTTGGACAGGGGCGAGGCTACGAGCAGTACGTC. It yields the protein CASSLGQGRGYEQYV.

The V and J genes are TRBV7-8 and TRBJ2-7, with D perhaps matching TRBD2 (5 bases). V was cut by 5 bases and J by 7 bases, with 12 bases left in between. Germline CDR1 is SGHVS and CDR2 is FQNEAQ. The CDR3 covers 12 residues. The CDR3 DNA reads as TGTGCCAGCAGCCCGGGCGCGGGTGAGCAGTACGTC. This sequence encodes CASSPGAGEQYV.

This chain uses TRBV11-2 with TRBJ2-3, with 8 positions matching TRBD1. This CDR3 spans 15 amino acids. Unmatched junction bases numbered 5, after V lost 5 bases and J lost 1 base. Germline V gene lookup returns CDR1 SGHAT and CDR2 FQNNGV. For the CDR3, the DNA is TGTGCCAGCAGCCGACCGGGACAGGGCACAGATACGCAGTATTTT. It specifies CASSRPGQGTDTQYF.

The count of this clone is one. This sequence joins TRBV5-1 and TRBJ2-3; D perhaps matches TRBD2 (7 bases). CDR1 and CDR2 from the germline V gene are SGHRS and YFSETQ. This CDR3 is 14 amino acids long. V was pared by 5 bases and J by 0 bases, with 10 bases between. The CDR3 loop is CASSSGGSTDTQYF. The CDR3 DNA sequence: TGCGCCAGCAGTTCGGGGGGCAGCACAGATACGCAGTATTTT.

The count of this clone is one. J is TRBJ2-7 and V is TRBV5-1; 8 bases fit TRBD2. This CDR3 spans 14 amino acids. Germline V CDR1 and CDR2: SGHRS, YFSETQ. With 7 bases clipped from V and 4 bases from J, the junction kept 10 bases outside the gene matches. As DNA, the CDR3 is TGCGCCAGCGGGTCGATGACGGGAGGGTACGAGCAGTACTTC. It yields the protein CASGSMTGGYEQYF. Supplemented by reference TRBV5-1 and TRBJ2-7, the full variable domain reads KAGVTQTPRYLIKTRGQQVTLSCSPISGHRSVSWYQQTPGQGLQFLFEYFSETQRNKGNFPGRFSGRQFSNSRSEMNVSTLELGDSALYLCASGSMTGGYEQYFGPGTRLTVT.

This chain connects TRBV6-5 to TRBJ1-4; 9 bases match TRBD1. The CDR3 runs to 15 residues. Germline CDR1 and CDR2: MNHEY and SVGAGI. Germline trimming cut 5 bases from V and 1 base from J; bases unmatched to any gene: 2. CDR3 in amino acids: CASSLDRGTNEKLFF. CDR3 sequence (DNA): TGTGCCAGCAGTCTGGACAGGGGAACTAATGAAAAACTGTTTTTT.

V and J are TRBV30 and TRBJ2-4, with D possibly TRBD2 on 6 matching bases. CDR1 is GTSNPN, CDR2 SVGIG, per germline (reference sequence). The ends were cut back, 2 bases at V and 8 bases at J, with 16 bases in the middle. The CDR3 is 14 amino acids. This CDR3 is CAWSRDSLGYIQYF. DNA for the CDR3: TGTGCCTGGAGTAGGGACTCCCTGGGATACATTCAGTACTTC.

The chain combines TRBV4-1 with TRBJ1-3; no clear D. The CDR3 has 16 amino acids. Trimming stripped 4 bases from V and 0 bases from J, with 13 bases between. The germline CDR1 and CDR2 sequences are MGHRA and YSYEKL. CDR3 bases: TGCGCCAGCAGCCCGGTGACCCGGAGCTCTGGAAACACCATATATTTT. This gives the protein CASSPVTRSSGNTIYF.

V is TRBV7-8 and J is TRBJ2-5; TRBD1 is a possible D gene (6 bases). CDR1 and CDR2 from the germline V gene are SGHVS and FQNEAQ. V lost 4 bases, J lost 4 bases, and 13 bases lay in between. This CDR3 is built from 14 residues. For the CDR3, the DNA is TGTGCCAGCAGCTCAGACAGGACCATAGAGACCCAGTACTTC. This sequence encodes CASSSDRTIETQYF.

The chain carries TRBV5-1 and TRBJ1-2; D may be TRBD1 (5 bases). Germline V gene lookup returns CDR1 SGHRS and CDR2 YFSETQ. This CDR3 has 14 residues. The V end was cut by 3 bases, the J end by 4 bases, with 13 bases between. CDR3 DNA sequence: TGCGCCAGCAGCTGGAGCGGGGCCACCTATGGCTACACCTTC. It specifies CASSWSGATYGYTF.

The chain carries TRBV18 and TRBJ2-5; 7 bases line up with TRBD1. The CDR3 is 17 amino acids. CDR1 KGHSH and CDR2 LQKENI come from the germline V gene. The trim removed 2 bases at V and 2 bases at J, leaving 11 bases unmatched. The CDR3 coding sequence is TGTGCCAGCTCACCAGTGACAGGGCCCCTTCTACAAGAGACCCAGTACTTC. Translation: CASSPVTGPLLQETQYF.

V is TRBV5-6 and J is TRBJ2-2; 7 bases are a match to TRBD2. Germline CDR1 reads SGHDT; CDR2 reads YYEEEE. CDR3 length: 16 residues. With V trimmed by 1 base and J by 3 bases, 6 bases remained unmatched. CDR3 nucleotide sequence: TGTGCCAGCAGCTTGCGGGGGGATTGGTACACCGGGGAGCTGTTTTTT. It encodes CASSLRGDWYTGELFF.

This sequence joins TRBV27 and TRBJ2-3, with 12 positions matching TRBD2. The CDR3 consists of 17 residues. Germline trimming cut 2 bases from V and 2 bases from J; bases unmatched to any gene: 5. Per the germline V gene, CDR1 is MNHEY and CDR2 is SMNVEV (reference sequence). CDR3 bases: TGTGCCAGCAGTTTAGAGACTAGCGGGGGACACACAGATACGCAGTATTTT. Translated, it gives CASSLETSGGHTDTQYF.

The rearrangement uses TRBV7-9 and TRBJ1-2; TRBD1 matches at 9 bases. Germline CDR1 SEHNR, CDR2 FQNEAQ (reference sequence). The CDR3 totals 16 residues. V was clipped by 0 bases and J by 2 bases; unmatched bases: 4. The CDR3 bases are TGTGCCAGCAGCTTAGCGGGGACAGGGTGGAACTATGGCTACACCTTC. Its translation: CASSLAGTGWNYGYTF.

This rearrangement joins TRBV7-8 to TRBJ2-1; D is unclear. Trimming cost V 0 bases and J 7 bases, with 10 bases left between them. Germline lookup yields CDR1 SGHVS and CDR2 FQNEAQ. The length of the CDR3 is 14 residues. CDR3 nucleotide sequence: TGTGCCAGCAGCTTAGCGGGCCTGCCGAATGAGCAGTTCTTC. It is translated as CASSLAGLPNEQFF.

The chain links TRBV2 to TRBJ2-1; D is possibly TRBD2 (6 bases). The CDR3 is 14 residues long. Germline V gives CDR1 SNHLY, CDR2 FYNNEI. V lost 8 bases, J lost 8 bases, and 19 bases lay in between. DNA of the CDR3: TGTGCCAGCCTAAGTGAAAGACTAGTTGATGAGCAGTTCTTC. Amino acid sequence: CASLSERLVDEQFF. The complete variable domain, with remaining parts taken from reference TRBV2 and TRBJ2-1, reads EPEVTQTPSHQVTQMGQEVILRCVPISNHLYFYWYRQILGQKVEFLVSFYNNEISEKSEIFDDQFSVERPDGSNFTLKIRSTKLEDSAMYFCASLSERLVDEQFFGPGTRLTVL.

V gene TRBV6-5 combines with J gene TRBJ1-1; possibly TRBD1 for D (5 bases). There are 15 residues in the CDR3. V was shortened by 4 bases and J by 3 bases, with 15 bases between the two germline ends. The V gene's germline CDR1 is MNHEY and CDR2 SVGAGI. CDR3 amino acids: CASSSVGGADTEAFF. In nucleotides, the CDR3 is TGTGCCAGCAGTTCCGTGGGAGGGGCCGACACTGAAGCTTTCTTT.

This chain uses TRBV7-2 with TRBJ2-3; the D is unclear. V was trimmed by 2 bases and J by 0 bases, leaving 12 bases between them. The V gene's germline CDR1 is SGHTA and CDR2 FQGNSA. CDR3 length equals 16 residues. This CDR3 is CASSLKLTASTDTQYF. The DNA for the CDR3 is TGTGCCAGCAGCTTAAAGTTAACAGCTAGCACAGATACGCAGTATTTT.